The rows below give T cell receptor beta chains drawn from one sample of a study of cytomegalovirus exposure and HLA in healthy donors. The method was immunoSEQ multiplex PCR; TCRdb's version includes in-frame clones alone and lacks a portion of them. This sample carries over 90,000 clones, roughly three quarters of them seen once, and the ten largest clones take roughly 19%. Sample: PBMCs. Receptor source: a woman aged 55-70 years in good health and CMV-seropositive. The CDR3 runs from the conserved cysteine through the conserved F or W. A D gene is named only where the DNA matches it firmly. Where a row states a size, it is once, few, many or the class of an expanded clone; other rows omit it.

TRBD1	TRBV4-1	once	TRBJ2-1	TGCGCCAGCAGCCGGGACAGTCCTTTAGATGAGCAGTTCTTC	CASSRDSPLDEQFF
-	TRBV9	-	TRBJ1-1	TGTGCCAGCAGCGCCCGGGAAGGGACTGAAGCTTTCTTT	CASSAREGTEAFF
-	TRBV2	-	TRBJ2-1	TGTGCCAGCAGGCGGGAAGGATACAATGAGCAGTTCTTC	CASRREGYNEQFF
-	TRBV28	-	TRBJ1-1	TGTGCCAGCAGTTTACCCGCCGTGGGGGGGCTTACTTTCTTT	CASSLPAVGGLTFF
-	TRBV25-1	-	TRBJ1-2	TGTGCCAGCAGCGCCGACACCACCCGTGGCTACACCTTC	CASSADTTRGYTF
-	TRBV7-9	-	TRBJ1-5	TGTGCCAGCAGCCAGGACAGCGGCAATCAGCCCCAGCATTTT	CASSQDSGNQPQHF
-	TRBV4-1	-	TRBJ1-4	TGCGCCAGCAGCGACCAAGGTCTCCCTAGAGGGAATGAAAAACTGTTTTTT	CASSDQGLPRGNEKLFF
-	TRBV12-5	-	TRBJ1-1	TGTGCTAGTGCCCTGACACCGAACACTGAAGCTTTCTTT	CASALTPNTEAFF
-	TRBV7-9	-	TRBJ1-1	TGTTCCAGCAGCCAACCGGGACATTACCCTGAAGCTTTCTTT	CSSSQPGHYPEAFF
TRBD2	TRBV7-9	-	TRBJ2-7	TGTGCCAGCGCCGGAGGGCTAGCGGGAGCCTACGAGCAGTACTTC	CASAGGLAGAYEQYF
-	TRBV6-1	-	TRBJ2-6	TGTGCCAGCAGTCCCCTCGCGGGGGCCAACGTCCTGACTTTC	CASSPLAGANVLTF
TRBD1	TRBV27	-	TRBJ1-2	TGTGCCAGCAGGGGACCGGGACAGGGGAAACGAAGCTATGGCTACACCTTC	CASRGPGQGKRSYGYTF
-	TRBV29-1	-	TRBJ1-1	TGCAGCTTCTGGGACATCTACAACACTGAAGCTTTCTTT	CSFWDIYNTEAFF
TRBD1	TRBV7-7	-	TRBJ1-1	TGTGCTAGCAGCTTAGTTTCCGACAGGGATACTGAAGCTTTCTTT	CASSLVSDRDTEAFF
-	TRBV27	-	TRBJ1-2	TGTGCCAGCAGTTTATCGAACGGGGGGGGCTACACCTTC	CASSLSNGGGYTF
-	TRBV11-1	-	TRBJ1-2	TGTGCCAGCAGCTCCTTGCAGGGGACCGCCGGTGGCTACACCTTC	CASSSLQGTAGGYTF
TRBD1	TRBV28	-	TRBJ2-5	TGTGCCAGCAGCAAACCTACAGGGGGACAAGAGACCCAGTACTTC	CASSKPTGGQETQYF
-	TRBV5-1	-	TRBJ2-2	TGCGCCAGCAGCTGGCGGGGAACGAACACCGGGGAGCTGTTTTTT	CASSWRGTNTGELFF
TRBD2	TRBV6-5	few	TRBJ2-7	TGTGCCAGCAGTTACGGGATAGCGGGAGAGGGGGAGCAGTACTTC	CASSYGIAGEGEQYF
TRBD1	TRBV10-3	-	TRBJ2-1	TGTGCCATCAGTTCCGGGACAGGTGAGAATGAGCAGTTCTTC	CAISSGTGENEQFF
TRBD1	TRBV19	few	TRBJ1-1	TGTGCCAGTAGTTCACTAAGGACAGGGAGAAACACTGAAGCTTTCTTT	CASSSLRTGRNTEAFF
TRBD2	TRBV2	-	TRBJ2-7	TGTGCCAGCAGCTCCGGGGGGGGCGGCTACGAGCAGTACTTC	CASSSGGGGYEQYF
-	TRBV28	-	TRBJ1-5	TGTGCCAGCAGTACGACAGCGCTAAGCTTGCCCCAGCATTTT	CASSTTALSLPQHF
-	TRBV19	-	TRBJ1-1	TGTGCCAGTAGTCGGACAGCGAACACTGAAGCTTTCTTT	CASSRTANTEAFF
-	TRBV7-9	-	TRBJ1-1	TGTGCCAGCAGGTTAACGGTTACTGAAGCTTTCTTT	CASRLTVTEAFF
-	TRBV2	few	TRBJ1-5	TGTGCCAGCCGCACCGGGATGCCGAATCAGCCCCAGCATTTT	CASRTGMPNQPQHF
TRBD1	TRBV5-5	-	TRBJ1-5	TGTGCCAGCAGCCCGACAGGGGACAATCAGCCCCAGCATTTT	CASSPTGDNQPQHF
TRBD2	TRBV5-1	once	TRBJ2-1	TGCGCCAGCAGCTGGAACTCTCTAGCGGGGGGACCCAATGAGCAGTTCTTC	CASSWNSLAGGPNEQFF
TRBD1	TRBV7-9	-	TRBJ1-1	TGTGCCAGCAGCTTCGGACAGGGATATGCTTTCTTT	CASSFGQGYAFF
TRBD2	TRBV2	-	TRBJ2-7	TGTGCCAGCAGTGGGACTAGCGGACCGAGCTCCTACGAGCAGTACTTC	CASSGTSGPSSYEQYF
TRBD2	TRBV6-1	-	TRBJ2-3	TGTGCCAGCAGTGAGCCTAGCGGGAGAGTCACAGATACGCAGTATTTT	CASSEPSGRVTDTQYF
TRBD1	TRBV29-1	-	TRBJ1-5	TGCAGCGTCTCAGGGGGTAATCAGCCCCAGCATTTT	CSVSGGNQPQHF
TRBD1	TRBV29-1	-	TRBJ1-2	TGCAGCGCTGGGACAGACAACCTCTATGGCTACACCTTC	CSAGTDNLYGYTF
-	TRBV10-3	-	TRBJ1-5	TGTGCCATCAGTGCCCTTGGTGGTCAGGATCAGCCCCAGCATTTT	CAISALGGQDQPQHF
TRBD1	TRBV30	-	TRBJ2-7	TGTGCCTTGGACAGGGGTGGAAAGGAGCAGTACTTC	CALDRGGKEQYF
TRBD1	TRBV6-6	few	TRBJ1-2	TGTGCCAGCAGTTCCTCAGGGACAGCTAACTATGGCTACACCTTC	CASSSSGTANYGYTF
TRBD1	TRBV5-1	-	TRBJ2-3	TGCGCCAGCAGCTTGGCGGGACAGAGCACAGATACGCAGTATTTT	CASSLAGQSTDTQYF
TRBD2	TRBV5-1	-	TRBJ2-1	TGCGCCAGCAGCTTGAAGGCGGGGGGAGACAATGAGCAGTTCTTC	CASSLKAGGDNEQFF
TRBD2	TRBV7-8	-	TRBJ2-1	TGTGCCAGCAGCTTACAAGGGACTAGGAGCTCCTACAATGAGCAGTTCTTC	CASSLQGTRSSYNEQFF
-	TRBV5-1	-	TRBJ1-2	TGCGCCAGCAGCTACACACAGGGAGCCTATGGCTACACCTTC	CASSYTQGAYGYTF